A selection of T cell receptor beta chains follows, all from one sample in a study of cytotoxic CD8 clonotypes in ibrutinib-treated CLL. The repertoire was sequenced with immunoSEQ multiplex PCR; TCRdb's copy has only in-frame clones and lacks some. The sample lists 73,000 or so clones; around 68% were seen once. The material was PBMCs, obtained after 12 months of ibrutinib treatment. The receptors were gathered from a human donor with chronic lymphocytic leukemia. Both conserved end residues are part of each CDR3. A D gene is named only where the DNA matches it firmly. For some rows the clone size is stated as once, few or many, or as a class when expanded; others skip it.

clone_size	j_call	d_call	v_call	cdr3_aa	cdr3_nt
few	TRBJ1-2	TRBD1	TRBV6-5	CASRGRNRGPNGYTF	TGTGCCAGCAGAGGAAGGAACAGGGGGCCAAATGGCTACACCTTC
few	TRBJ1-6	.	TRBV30	CAWSKRVGGGFNSPLHF	TGTGCCTGGAGTAAAAGGGTCGGTGGGGGATTTAATTCACCCCTCCACTTT
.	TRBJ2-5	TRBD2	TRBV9	CASSVAPQRGVQETQYF	TGTGCCAGCAGCGTAGCCCCCCAGCGGGGGGTCCAAGAGACCCAGTACTTC
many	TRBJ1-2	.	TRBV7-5	CARSLIYGYTF	TGTGCCAGAAGCTTGATCTATGGCTACACCTTC
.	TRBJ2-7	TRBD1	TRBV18	CASSPRGQGDVREQYF	TGTGCCAGCTCACCACGGGGACAGGGGGACGTACGAGAGCAGTACTTC
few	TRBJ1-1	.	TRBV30	CAWRIGTEAFF	TGTGCCTGGAGAATAGGCACTGAAGCTTTCTTT
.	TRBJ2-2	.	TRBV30	CAWSQDNTGELFF	TGTGCCTGGAGCCAGGATAACACCGGGGAGCTGTTTTTT
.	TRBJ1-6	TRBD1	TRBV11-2	CASSMGQGYSPLHF	TGTGCCAGCAGCATGGGACAGGGTTATTCACCCCTCCACTTT
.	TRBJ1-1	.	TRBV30	CAWNGASRAFF	TGTGCCTGGAATGGGGCCTCAAGGGCTTTCTTT
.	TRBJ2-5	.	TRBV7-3	CASSLSGQETQYF	TGTGCCAGCAGCTTAAGTGGCCAAGAGACCCAGTACTTC
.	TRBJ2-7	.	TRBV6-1	CASSDVRGWAYEQYF	TGTGCCAGCAGTGATGTTAGGGGCTGGGCCTACGAGCAGTACTTC
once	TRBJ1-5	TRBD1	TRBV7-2	CASSRWQGAGQPQHF	TGTGCCAGCAGCCGGTGGCAGGGGGCAGGGCAGCCCCAGCATTTT
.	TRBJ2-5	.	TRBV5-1	CASSLGTAIQETQYF	TGCGCCAGCAGCTTAGGGACGGCTATTCAAGAGACCCAGTACTTC
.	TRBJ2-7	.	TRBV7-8	CASSFQGFDEQYF	TGTGCCAGCAGCTTCCAGGGGTTCGACGAGCAGTACTTC
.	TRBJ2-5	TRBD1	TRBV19	CASKNRDRVQETQYF	TGTGCCAGCAAAAACCGGGACAGGGTTCAAGAGACCCAGTACTTC
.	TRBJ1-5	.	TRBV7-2	CASSLQGDSNQPQHF	TGTGCCAGCAGCCTCCAGGGAGATAGCAATCAGCCCCAGCATTTT
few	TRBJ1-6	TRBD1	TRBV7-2	CASSFRTGQGASPLHF	TGTGCCAGCAGCTTCCGGACAGGACAGGGGGCTTCACCCCTCCACTTT
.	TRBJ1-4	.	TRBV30	CAWSPDHLVKLFF	TGTGCCTGGAGTCCGGACCATTTAGTGAAACTGTTTTTT
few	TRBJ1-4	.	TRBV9	CASSVGSPREKLFF	TGTGCCAGCAGCGTTGGGTCACCCAGGGAAAAACTGTTTTTT
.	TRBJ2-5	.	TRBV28	CASSPRETQYF	TGTGCCAGCTCCCCCCGAGAGACCCAGTACTTC
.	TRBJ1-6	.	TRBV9	CASSVNWNNSPLHF	TGTGCCAGCAGCGTCAACTGGAATAATTCACCCCTCCACTTT
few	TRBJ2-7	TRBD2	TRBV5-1	CASSMTSGGPLDF	TGCGCCAGCAGCATGACTAGCGGGGGCCCTTTGGACTTC
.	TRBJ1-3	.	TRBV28	CASSFQKFSGNTIYF	TGTGCCAGCAGTTTCCAGAAATTCTCTGGAAACACCATATATTTT
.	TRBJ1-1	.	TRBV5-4	CASSPARGSMNTEAFF	TGTGCCAGCAGCCCTGCTAGGGGATCTATGAACACTGAAGCTTTCTTT
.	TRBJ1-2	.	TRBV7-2	CASSLARARHYGYTF	TGTGCCAGCAGCTTAGCGCGGGCCAGGCACTATGGCTACACCTTC
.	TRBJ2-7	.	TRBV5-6	CASSLEGQFSYEQYF	TGTGCCAGCAGCTTGGAAGGACAGTTCTCCTACGAGCAGTACTTC
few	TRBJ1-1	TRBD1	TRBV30	CAWSDPGTATRGTEAFF	TGTGCCTGGAGTGACCCCGGGACAGCCACCCGAGGCACTGAAGCTTTCTTT
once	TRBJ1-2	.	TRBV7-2	CASSLVSVNYGYTF	TGTGCCAGCAGCTTAGTTTCAGTTAACTATGGCTACACCTTC
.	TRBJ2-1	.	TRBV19	CASAGLSYNEQFF	TGTGCCAGTGCGGGCCTGTCCTACAATGAGCAGTTCTTC
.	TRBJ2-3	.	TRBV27	CASSSRASGIGTDTQYF	TGTGCCAGCAGTTCCAGGGCGTCGGGGATCGGCACAGATACGCAGTATTTT
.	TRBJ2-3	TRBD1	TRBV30	CAWDRATDTQYF	TGTGCCTGGGACAGGGCCACAGATACGCAGTATTTT
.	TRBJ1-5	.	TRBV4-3	CASSQEGWGPQHF	TGCGCCAGCAGCCAAGAAGGGTGGGGGCCCCAGCATTTT
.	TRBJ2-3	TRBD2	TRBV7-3	CASSPGLAGGADTQYF	TGTGCCAGCAGCCCAGGACTAGCGGGAGGTGCAGATACGCAGTATTTT
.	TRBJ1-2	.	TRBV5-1	CASSFLLTGGYGYTF	TGCGCCAGCAGCTTTCTGCTTACCGGGGGCTATGGCTACACCTTC
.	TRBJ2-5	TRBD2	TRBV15	CATSSRTSGPYQETQYF	TGTGCCACCAGCAGCCGAACTAGCGGACCGTACCAAGAGACCCAGTACTTC
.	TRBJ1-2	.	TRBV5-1	CASSLGPTGGVANYGYTF	TGCGCCAGCAGCTTGGGTCCTACAGGCGGAGTAGCTAACTATGGCTACACCTTC
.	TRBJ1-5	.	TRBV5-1	CASSLGGKNQPQHF	TGCGCCAGCAGCTTGGGGGGGAAAAATCAGCCCCAGCATTTT
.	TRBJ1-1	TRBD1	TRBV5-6	CASSSPTGGSTEAFF	TGTGCCAGCAGCTCCCCGACAGGGGGTTCAACTGAAGCTTTCTTT
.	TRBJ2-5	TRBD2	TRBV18	CASSPSGGGGETQYF	TGTGCCAGCTCACCGAGCGGGGGTGGAGGAGAGACCCAGTACTTC
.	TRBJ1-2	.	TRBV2	CASSDGGDGYTF	TGTGCCAGCAGTGATGGAGGGGATGGCTACACCTTC
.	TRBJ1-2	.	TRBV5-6	CASSSRQGRSYGYTF	TGTGCCAGCAGCTCCAGGCAGGGCAGGAGCTATGGCTACACCTTC
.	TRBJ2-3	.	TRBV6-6	CASTNGASHIDTQYF	TGTGCCAGCACCAATGGGGCTAGTCACATAGATACGCAGTATTTT
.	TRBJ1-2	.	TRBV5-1	CASTDSWAYGYTF	TGCGCCAGCACAGATTCCTGGGCTTATGGCTACACCTTC
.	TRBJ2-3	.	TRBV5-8	CASSPRVTDTQYF	TGTGCCAGCAGCCCAAGGGTGACAGATACGCAGTATTTT
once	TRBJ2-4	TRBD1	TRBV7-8	CASSPPGTGDALAKNIQYF	TGTGCCAGCAGCCCACCCGGGACAGGGGATGCTCTAGCCAAAAACATTCAGTACTTC
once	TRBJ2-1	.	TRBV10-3	CAITSDASSYNEQFF	TGTGCCATCACCTCGGACGCGAGCTCCTACAATGAGCAGTTCTTC
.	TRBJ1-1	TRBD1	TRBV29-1	CSAPGQGLGEAFF	TGCAGCGCACCGGGACAGGGGCTAGGTGAAGCTTTCTTT
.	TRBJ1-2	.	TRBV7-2	CASSFIEGYTF	TGTGCCAGCAGCTTTATAGAGGGCTACACCTTC
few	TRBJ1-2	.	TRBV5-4	CASSLETANYGYTF	TGTGCCAGCAGCTTGGAGACAGCTAACTATGGCTACACCTTC
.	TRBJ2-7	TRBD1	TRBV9	CASSVGPGGGYEQYF	TGTGCCAGCAGCGTAGGGCCAGGGGGTGGCTACGAGCAGTACTTC
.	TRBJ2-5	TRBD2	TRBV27	CASSLSSLAAGTQYF	TGTGCCAGCAGTTTATCGAGTCTAGCGGCCGGGACCCAGTACTTC
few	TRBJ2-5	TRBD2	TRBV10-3	CAIRTSGGLQETQYF	TGTGCCATCAGAACTAGCGGGGGGCTCCAAGAGACCCAGTACTTC
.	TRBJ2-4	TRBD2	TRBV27	CASSLRGGGHLAKNIQYF	TGTGCCAGCAGTTTACGGGGGGGCGGACACTTAGCCAAAAACATTCAGTACTTC
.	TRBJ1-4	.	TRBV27	CASRGLVNEKLFF	TGTGCCAGCCGCGGGCTGGTTAATGAAAAACTGTTTTTT